The T cell receptor (beta chain) under discussion was sequenced for a study of blood T cells in healthy people across ages. Primed by a sample-barcoded 5' primer and a J-beta primer mix, a second PCR proceeded for roughly 7 to 12 cycles. MiXCR, applied by TCRdb to the 5' RACE reads, yields one record per CDR3 protein. The sample holds roughly 1.4 million distinct CDR3 sequences, around 59% seen once. This CDR3 has 16 amino acids. The V and J ends lost 2 bases and 10 bases, in that order; junction bases with no gene match: 14. Germline V CDR1 and CDR2: SGHRS, YFSETQ. This receptor was identified in a man in his late teens or twenties in good health. The J gene is TRBJ2-1, the V gene TRBV5-1, with 8 bases fitting TRBD1. Sequenced input: blood. The CDR3 bases are TGCGCCAGCAGCTTTGCAGGGGGCACCTCAGGGGACGAGCAGTTCTTC. Protein: CASSFAGGTSGDEQFF.